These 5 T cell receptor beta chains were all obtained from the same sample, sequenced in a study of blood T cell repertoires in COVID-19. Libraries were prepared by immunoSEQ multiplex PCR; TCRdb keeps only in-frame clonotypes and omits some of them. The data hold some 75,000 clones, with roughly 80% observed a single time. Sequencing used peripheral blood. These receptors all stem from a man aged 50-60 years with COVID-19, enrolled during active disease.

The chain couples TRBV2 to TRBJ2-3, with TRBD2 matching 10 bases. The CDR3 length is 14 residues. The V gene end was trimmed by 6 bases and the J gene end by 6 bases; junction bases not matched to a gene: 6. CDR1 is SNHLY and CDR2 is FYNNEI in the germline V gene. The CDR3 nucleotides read TGTGCCAGCAGCACCGTAGCGGGAGGTGATACGCAGTATTTT. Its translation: CASSTVAGGDTQYF.

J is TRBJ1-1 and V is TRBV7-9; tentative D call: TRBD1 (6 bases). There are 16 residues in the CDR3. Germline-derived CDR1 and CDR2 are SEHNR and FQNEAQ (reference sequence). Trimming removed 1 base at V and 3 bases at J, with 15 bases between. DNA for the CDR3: TGTGCCAGCAGCTTAGGGCTGGGGGCTACTTACACTGAAGCTTTCTTT. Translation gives CASSLGLGATYTEAFF.

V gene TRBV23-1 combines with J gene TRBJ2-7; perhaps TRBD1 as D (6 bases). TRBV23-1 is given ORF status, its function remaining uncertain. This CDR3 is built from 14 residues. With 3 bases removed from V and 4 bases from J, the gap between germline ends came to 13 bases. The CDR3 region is CASSQNRVRYEQYF. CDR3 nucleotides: TGCGCCAGCAGTCAGAACAGGGTTCGGTACGAGCAGTACTTC.

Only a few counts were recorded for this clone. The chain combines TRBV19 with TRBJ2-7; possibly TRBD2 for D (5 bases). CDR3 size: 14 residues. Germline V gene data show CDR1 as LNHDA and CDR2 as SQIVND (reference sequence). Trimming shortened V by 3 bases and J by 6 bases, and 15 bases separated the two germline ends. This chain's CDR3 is CASSISPPGGEQYF. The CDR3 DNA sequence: TGTGCCAGTAGTATTTCACCTCCCGGAGGCGAGCAGTACTTC.

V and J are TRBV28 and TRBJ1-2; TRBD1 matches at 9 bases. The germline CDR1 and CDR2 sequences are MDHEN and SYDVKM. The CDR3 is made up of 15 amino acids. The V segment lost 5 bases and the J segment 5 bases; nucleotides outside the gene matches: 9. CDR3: CASSPPTGGHYGYTF. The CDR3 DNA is TGTGCCAGCAGTCCACCCACAGGGGGCCATTATGGCTACACCTTC.